This entry concerns a single TCR beta chain. The authors extracted RNA and reverse transcribed it into cDNA as the sequencing template. TCRdb keeps only in-frame clones here, not all; method: immunoSEQ multiplex PCR. The sample includes approximately 180,000 clones, 40% to 65% of them seen just once. The entry originates in a study of CD8+ T cells in alopecia areata. This sample's treatment: oral pan-JAK inhibitor, 5-10 mg twice daily. Looked up from germline, CDR1 is SGHDN and CDR2 is FVKESK. V gave up 4 bases and J gave up 4 bases; unmatched junction bases: 8. The CDR3 is 15 amino acids. The TCR originated in a human donor with alopecia areata. This chain joins TRBV14 and TRBJ2-5; 8 bases line up with TRBD1. The sample in question was CD8+ T cells sorted from blood, obtained at week 24, from a patient treated with tofacitinib. The CDR3 DNA is TGTGCCAGCAGCCCCCAGGACAGGGTGCGAGAGACCCAGTACTTC. Its protein product is CASSPQDRVRETQYF.